The subject of this entry is one T cell receptor beta chain. The antigen is unknown. The data are from a study of T-cell memory formation after mild COVID-19. TCRdb used MiXCR to reprocess the 5' RACE reads, holding one entry per CDR3 protein. The table has under 450,000 distinct CDR3 sequences, about 20% seen once; the top ten hold about 21%. V dropped 7 bases and J dropped 5; count of bases not matched to a gene: 12. This CDR3 comprises 15 residues. Germline assignment: CDR1 SQVTM and CDR2 ANQGSEA. General observations from the study: Some clones that responded turned up in pre-infection memory, which suggests that cross-reactive memory joined in. Researchers report contracting CD4+ clones mostly in CM and EM, with CD8+ clones in EMRA.

The sequencing sample was made of PBMCs or a T cell subset sorted from them (not recorded which). The TCR sequence derives from a man between 18 and 29 years old who had mild COVID-19 (a few samples of this study predate the infection). Cell type and time point are not known. The J gene is TRBJ1-4, the V gene TRBV29-1; 8 bases align to TRBD1. DNA of the CDR3: TGCAGCGCTAGGACAGGGAGAAACCTAAATGAAAAACTGTTTTTT. Residues: CSARTGRNLNEKLFF.